The 3 T cell receptor beta chains below come from one sample, sequenced in a study of T cell responses to AZD1222 COVID-19 vaccine. TCRdb keeps only in-frame clones here, not all; method: immunoSEQ multiplex PCR. The sample has 40,000 to 60,000 clones, around 85% seen once. The sequences come from peripheral blood, collected 28 days after the second AZD1222 dose. Receptors originate from an adult who received the AZD1222 COVID-19 vaccine.

J is TRBJ1-2 and V is TRBV7-9; the D gene is possibly TRBD1 (6 bases). CDR1 is SEHNR, CDR2 FQNEAQ, per germline (reference sequence). The CDR3 covers 15 residues. Deletions cut 3 bases from V and 7 bases from J, with 18 bases between. The CDR3 sequence: CASSFLTDRSGGYTF. CDR3 sequence (DNA): TGTGCCAGCAGCTTTCTGACTGACAGGTCCGGTGGCTACACCTTC. Using reference TRBV7-9 and TRBJ1-2 for the parts outside the CDR3, the full variable domain is DTGVSQNPRHKITKRGQNVTFRCDPISEHNRLYWYRQTLGQGPEFLTYFQNEAQLEKSRLLSDRFSAERPKGSFSTLEIQRTEQGDSAMYLCASSFLTDRSGGYTFGSGTRLTVV.

This chain joins TRBV20-1 and TRBJ2-5; D may be TRBD2 (5 bases). CDR1 is DFQATT and CDR2 is SNEGSKA in the germline V gene (reference sequence). This CDR3 spans 11 amino acids. V was cut by 5 bases and J by 2 bases, with 6 bases left in between. The CDR3 loop is CSAPGQETQYF. The CDR3 coding sequence is TGCAGTGCTCCGGGGCAAGAGACCCAGTACTTC.

The V gene is TRBV27, the J gene TRBJ2-7; 10 positions match TRBD1. V gave up 5 bases and J gave up 4 bases; unmatched junction bases: 14. Germline V gene sequence: CDR1 MNHEY, CDR2 SMNVEV (reference sequence). The CDR3 runs to 17 residues. The CDR3 nucleotides read TGTGCCAGCAGTCACCTAAAAACCGGGACAGGGGCTTACGAGCAGTACTTC. Residues: CASSHLKTGTGAYEQYF.